These T cell receptor beta chains were read from a single sample in a study of shared clonotypes between healthy human individuals. This table comes from immunoSEQ multiplex PCR, and its TCRdb copy is limited to in-frame clones, with some not included. This table holds more than 1,200,000 clones, roughly 98.5% found once. The specimen was naive CD4+ T cells sorted from blood. The receptors originated from a man aged 25-45 years in good health. Both conserved end residues are part of each CDR3. A D gene is named only where the DNA matches it firmly. Size values are once, few and many counts, or a class for expanded clones, and some rows have none.

J: TRBJ2-3
size: NA
D: NA
V: TRBV5-1
CDR3: CASGTAVGDTQYF
DNA: TGCGCCAGCGGTACAGCAGTGGGAGATACGCAGTATTTT

J: TRBJ2-3
size: NA
D: TRBD2
V: TRBV4-2
CDR3: CASSLGLAGATDTQYF
DNA: TGTGCCAGCAGCCTGGGACTAGCGGGCGCCACAGATACGCAGTATTTT

J: TRBJ2-3
size: NA
D: TRBD2
V: TRBV6-6
CDR3: CASRKTSGSTDTQYF
DNA: TGTGCCAGCAGAAAGACTAGCGGGAGCACAGATACGCAGTATTTT

J: TRBJ2-7
size: NA
D: NA
V: TRBV25-1
CDR3: CASNRGTDEQYF
DNA: TGTGCCAGCAATCGGGGTACGGACGAGCAGTACTTC

J: TRBJ2-3
size: NA
D: NA
V: TRBV4-1
CDR3: CASSLRTVTSTDTQYF
DNA: TGCGCCAGCAGCCTACGGACAGTTACTAGCACAGATACGCAGTATTTT

J: TRBJ2-1
size: NA
D: TRBD2
V: TRBV28
CDR3: CASSPYGLAGERDEQFF
DNA: TGTGCCAGCAGTCCTTATGGCCTAGCGGGAGAAAGGGATGAGCAGTTCTTC

J: TRBJ2-2
size: NA
D: TRBD1
V: TRBV25-1
CDR3: CASPQKGGMYPGELFF
DNA: TGTGCCAGCCCCCAAAAAGGGGGCATGTATCCCGGGGAGCTGTTTTTT

J: TRBJ2-1
size: NA
D: TRBD2
V: TRBV5-4
CDR3: CASSLRSGGDYNEQFF
DNA: TGTGCCAGCAGCCTACGTAGCGGGGGGGACTACAATGAGCAGTTCTTC

J: TRBJ2-7
size: NA
D: TRBD2
V: TRBV4-1
CDR3: CASSLDPRTSGPYEQYF
DNA: TGCGCCAGCAGCCTCGATCCCCGGACTAGCGGTCCCTACGAGCAGTACTTC

J: TRBJ2-3
size: NA
D: NA
V: TRBV10-3
CDR3: CAISEGGTDTQYF
DNA: TGTGCCATCAGTGAGGGAGGGACAGATACGCAGTATTTT

J: TRBJ2-3
size: once
D: NA
V: TRBV11-2
CDR3: CASSTGRDTQYF
DNA: TGTGCCAGCAGCACAGGGAGAGATACGCAGTATTTT

J: TRBJ2-1
size: NA
D: NA
V: TRBV18
CDR3: CASSLSQGRSYNEQFF
DNA: TGTGCCAGCTCGCTAAGTCAGGGGAGGTCTTACAATGAGCAGTTCTTC

J: TRBJ1-5
size: NA
D: TRBD1
V: TRBV7-2
CDR3: CASSSQDRGLHF
DNA: TGTGCCAGCAGCTCCCAGGACAGGGGGTTGCATTTT

J: TRBJ2-2
size: NA
D: NA
V: TRBV9
CDR3: CASSVTGTGELFF
DNA: TGTGCCAGCAGCGTAACCGGCACCGGGGAGCTGTTTTTT

J: TRBJ1-5
size: NA
D: TRBD1
V: TRBV27
CDR3: CASRATGGARNQPQHF
DNA: TGTGCCAGCAGAGCGACAGGGGGCGCACGGAATCAGCCCCAGCATTTT

J: TRBJ2-5
size: NA
D: NA
V: TRBV5-1
CDR3: CASSLAVGRAETQYF
DNA: TGCGCCAGCAGCTTGGCGGTGGGGCGTGCGGAGACCCAGTACTTC

J: TRBJ1-1
size: NA
D: TRBD1
V: TRBV28
CDR3: CASSLLTGVGAFF
DNA: TGTGCCAGCAGTTTATTAACAGGGGTAGGAGCTTTCTTT

J: TRBJ2-7
size: NA
D: TRBD1
V: TRBV9
CDR3: CASSVSLPTQGTADHEQYF
DNA: TGTGCCAGCAGCGTATCTTTACCCACCCAAGGGACAGCCGATCACGAGCAGTACTTC

J: TRBJ2-1
size: NA
D: NA
V: TRBV15
CDR3: CATSREGANSYNEQFF
DNA: TGTGCCACCAGCAGAGAGGGAGCAAACTCCTACAATGAGCAGTTCTTC

J: TRBJ2-1
size: NA
D: NA
V: TRBV20-1
CDR3: CSAAIEEQFF
DNA: TGCAGTGCTGCGATAGAGGAGCAGTTCTTC